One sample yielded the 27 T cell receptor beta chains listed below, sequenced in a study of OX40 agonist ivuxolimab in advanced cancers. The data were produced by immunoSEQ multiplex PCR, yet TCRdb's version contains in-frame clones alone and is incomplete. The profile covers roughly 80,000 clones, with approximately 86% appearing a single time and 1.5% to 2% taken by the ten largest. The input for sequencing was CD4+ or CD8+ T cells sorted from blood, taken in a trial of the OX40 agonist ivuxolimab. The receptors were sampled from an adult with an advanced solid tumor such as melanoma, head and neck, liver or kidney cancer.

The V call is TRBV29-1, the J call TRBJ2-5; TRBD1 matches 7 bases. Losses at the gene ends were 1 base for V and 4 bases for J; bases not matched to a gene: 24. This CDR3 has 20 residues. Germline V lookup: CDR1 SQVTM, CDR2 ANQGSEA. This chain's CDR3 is CSVEGYLNRGKGSVAETQYF. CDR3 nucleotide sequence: TGCAGCGTTGAAGGGTACCTAAACAGGGGTAAGGGTAGCGTGGCAGAGACCCAGTACTTC.

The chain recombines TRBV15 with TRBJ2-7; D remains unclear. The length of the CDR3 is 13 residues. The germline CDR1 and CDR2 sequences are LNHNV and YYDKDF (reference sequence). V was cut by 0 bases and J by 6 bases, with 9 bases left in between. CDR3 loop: CATSRDHAGEQYF. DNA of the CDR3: TGTGCCACCAGCAGAGATCATGCTGGCGAGCAGTACTTC. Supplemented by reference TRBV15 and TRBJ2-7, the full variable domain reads DAMVIQNPRYQVTQFGKPVTLSCSQTLNHNVMYWYQQKSSQAPKLLFHYYDKDFNNEADTPDNFQSRRPNTSFCFLDIRSPGLGDTAMYLCATSRDHAGEQYFGPGTRLTVT.

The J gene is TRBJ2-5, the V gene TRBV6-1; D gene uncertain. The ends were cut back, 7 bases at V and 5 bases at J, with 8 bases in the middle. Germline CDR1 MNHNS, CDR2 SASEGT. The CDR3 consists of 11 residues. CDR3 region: CASTKGETQYF. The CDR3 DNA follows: TGTGCCAGCACGAAAGGGGAGACCCAGTACTTC.

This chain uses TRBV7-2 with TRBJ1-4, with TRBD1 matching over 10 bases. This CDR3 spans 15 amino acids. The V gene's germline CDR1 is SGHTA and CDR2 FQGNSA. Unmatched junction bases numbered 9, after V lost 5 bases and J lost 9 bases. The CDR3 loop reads CASSPGQGEGKKLFF. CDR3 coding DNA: TGTGCCAGCAGCCCCGGACAGGGGGAGGGTAAAAAACTGTTTTTT.

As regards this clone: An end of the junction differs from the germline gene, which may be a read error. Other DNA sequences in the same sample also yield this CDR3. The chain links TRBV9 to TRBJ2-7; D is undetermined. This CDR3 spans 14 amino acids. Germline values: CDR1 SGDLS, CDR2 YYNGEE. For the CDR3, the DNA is TGTGCTAGCAGCGTCGAGCCGAGCTCCTACGAGCAGTACTTC. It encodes CASSVEPSSYEQYF.

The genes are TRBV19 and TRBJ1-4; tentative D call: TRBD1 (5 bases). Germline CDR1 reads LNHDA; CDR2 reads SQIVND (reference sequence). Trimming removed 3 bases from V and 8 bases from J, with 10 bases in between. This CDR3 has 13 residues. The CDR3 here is CASSIQGGEKLFF. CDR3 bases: TGTGCCAGTAGTATTCAGGGAGGAGAAAAACTGTTTTTT. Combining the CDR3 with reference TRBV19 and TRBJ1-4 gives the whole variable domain DGGITQSPKYLFRKEGQNVTLSCEQNLNHDAMYWYRQDPGQGLRLIYYSQIVNDFQKGDIAEGYSVSREKKESFPLTVTSAQKNPTAFYLCASSIQGGEKLFFGSGTQLSVL.

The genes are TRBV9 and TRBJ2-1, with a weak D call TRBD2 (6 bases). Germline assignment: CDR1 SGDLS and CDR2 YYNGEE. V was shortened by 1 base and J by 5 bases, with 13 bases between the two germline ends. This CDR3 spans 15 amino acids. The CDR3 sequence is CASSVRLASNNEQFF. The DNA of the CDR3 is TGTGCCAGCAGCGTACGGCTAGCGTCTAACAATGAGCAGTTCTTC.

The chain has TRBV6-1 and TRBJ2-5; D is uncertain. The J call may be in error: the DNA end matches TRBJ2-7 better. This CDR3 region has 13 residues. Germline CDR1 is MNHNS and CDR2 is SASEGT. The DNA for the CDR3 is TGTGCCAGCAGTGCACAAGAGAACTACGAGCAGTACTTC. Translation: CASSAQENYEQYF.

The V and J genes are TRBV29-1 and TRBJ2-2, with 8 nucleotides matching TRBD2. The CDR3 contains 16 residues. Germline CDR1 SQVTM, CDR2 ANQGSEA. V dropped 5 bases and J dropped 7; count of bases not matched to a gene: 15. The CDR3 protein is CSVRGGSGKYIGELFF. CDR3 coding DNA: TGCAGCGTTCGTGGGGGTAGCGGGAAGTATATCGGGGAGCTGTTTTTT.

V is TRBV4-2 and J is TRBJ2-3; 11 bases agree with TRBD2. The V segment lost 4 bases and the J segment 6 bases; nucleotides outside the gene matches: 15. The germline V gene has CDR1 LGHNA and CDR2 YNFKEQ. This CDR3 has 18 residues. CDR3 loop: CASSPAFLAGGPRDTQYF. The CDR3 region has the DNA TGTGCCAGCAGCCCTGCGTTCCTAGCGGGGGGTCCCCGGGATACGCAGTATTTT.

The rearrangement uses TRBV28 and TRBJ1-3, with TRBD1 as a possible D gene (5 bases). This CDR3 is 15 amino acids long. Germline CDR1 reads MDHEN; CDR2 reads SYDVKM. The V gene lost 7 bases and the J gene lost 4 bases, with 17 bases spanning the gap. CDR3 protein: CASIPTGTTGNTIYF. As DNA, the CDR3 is TGTGCCAGCATCCCCACAGGAACGACAGGAAACACCATATATTTT.

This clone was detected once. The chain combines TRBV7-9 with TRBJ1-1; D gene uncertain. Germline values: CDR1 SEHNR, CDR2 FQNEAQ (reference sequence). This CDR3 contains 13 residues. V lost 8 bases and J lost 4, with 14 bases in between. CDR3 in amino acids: CASGPGGFTEAFF. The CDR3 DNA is TGTGCCAGCGGGCCGGGAGGGTTCACTGAAGCTTTCTTT. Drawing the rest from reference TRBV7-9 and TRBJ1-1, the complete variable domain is DTGVSQNPRHKITKRGQNVTFRCDPISEHNRLYWYRQTLGQGPEFLTYFQNEAQLEKSRLLSDRFSAERPKGSFSTLEIQRTEQGDSAMYLCASGPGGFTEAFFGQGTRLTVV.

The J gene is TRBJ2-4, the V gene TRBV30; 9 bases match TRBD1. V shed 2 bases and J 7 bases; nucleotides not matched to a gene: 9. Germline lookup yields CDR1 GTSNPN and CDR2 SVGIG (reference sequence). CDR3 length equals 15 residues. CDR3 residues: CAWSHGGQGRNIQYF. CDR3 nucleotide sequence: TGTGCCTGGAGTCACGGGGGACAGGGAAGGAACATTCAGTACTTC.

The CDR3 loop reads CASSRQGQESPLHF. CDR3 nucleotide sequence: TGTGCCAGCAGCCGACAGGGGCAGGAATCACCCCTCCACTTT. V and J are TRBV6-5 and TRBJ1-6; 8 positions agree with TRBD1. The germline V gene has CDR1 MNHEY and CDR2 SVGAGI. The trim removed 6 bases at V and 10 bases at J, leaving 8 bases unmatched. The CDR3 has 14 amino acids.

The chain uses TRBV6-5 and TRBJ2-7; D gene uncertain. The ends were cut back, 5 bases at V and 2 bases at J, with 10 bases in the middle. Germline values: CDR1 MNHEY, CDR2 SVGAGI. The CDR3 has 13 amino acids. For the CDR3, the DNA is TGTGCCAGCAGTCCCCGGGCCCCCTACGAGCAGTACTTC. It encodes CASSPRAPYEQYF.

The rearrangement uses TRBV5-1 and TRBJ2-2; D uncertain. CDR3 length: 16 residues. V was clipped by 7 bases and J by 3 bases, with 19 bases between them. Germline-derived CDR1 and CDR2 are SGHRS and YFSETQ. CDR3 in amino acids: CASSRRAPPDTGELFF. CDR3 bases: TGCGCCAGCTCCAGAAGAGCCCCGCCGGACACCGGGGAGCTGTTTTTT.

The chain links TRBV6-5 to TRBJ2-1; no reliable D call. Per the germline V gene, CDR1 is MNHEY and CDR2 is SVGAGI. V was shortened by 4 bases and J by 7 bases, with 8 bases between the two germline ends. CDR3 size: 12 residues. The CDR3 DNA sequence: TGTGCCAGCAGTTCCTTTATTAATGAGCAGTTCTTC. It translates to CASSSFINEQFF.

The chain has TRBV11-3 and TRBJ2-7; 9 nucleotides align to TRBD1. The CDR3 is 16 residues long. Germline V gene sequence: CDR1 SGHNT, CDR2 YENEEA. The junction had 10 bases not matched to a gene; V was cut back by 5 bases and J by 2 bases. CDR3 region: CASSPGGQGPTYEQYF. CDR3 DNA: TGTGCCAGCAGCCCTGGTGGACAGGGGCCTACCTACGAGCAGTACTTC.

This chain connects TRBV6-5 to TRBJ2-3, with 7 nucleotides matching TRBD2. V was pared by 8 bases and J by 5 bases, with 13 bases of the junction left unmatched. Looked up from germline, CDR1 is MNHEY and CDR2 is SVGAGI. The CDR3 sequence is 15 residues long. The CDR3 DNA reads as TGTGCCAGCGGACCCAGCGGGGTACCTCGAGATACGCAGTATTTT. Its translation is CASGPSGVPRDTQYF.

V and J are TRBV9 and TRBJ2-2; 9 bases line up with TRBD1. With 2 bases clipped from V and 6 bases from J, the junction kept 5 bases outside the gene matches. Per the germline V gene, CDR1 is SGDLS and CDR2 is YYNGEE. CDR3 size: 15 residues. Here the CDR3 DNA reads TGTGCCAGCAGCGTGGGACAGGGTTATCCCGGGGAGCTGTTTTTT. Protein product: CASSVGQGYPGELFF.

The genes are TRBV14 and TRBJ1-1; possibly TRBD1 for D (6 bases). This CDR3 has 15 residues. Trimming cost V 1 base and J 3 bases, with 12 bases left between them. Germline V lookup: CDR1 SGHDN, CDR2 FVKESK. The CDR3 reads CASSQGAYRDTEAFF. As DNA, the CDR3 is TGTGCCAGCAGCCAAGGTGCATACAGGGACACTGAAGCTTTCTTT.

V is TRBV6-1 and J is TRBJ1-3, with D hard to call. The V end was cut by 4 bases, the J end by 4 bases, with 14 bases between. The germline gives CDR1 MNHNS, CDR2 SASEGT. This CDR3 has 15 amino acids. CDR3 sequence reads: CASSAGLQAGNTIYF. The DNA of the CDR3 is TGTGCCAGCAGTGCCGGCCTTCAGGCAGGAAACACCATATATTTT.

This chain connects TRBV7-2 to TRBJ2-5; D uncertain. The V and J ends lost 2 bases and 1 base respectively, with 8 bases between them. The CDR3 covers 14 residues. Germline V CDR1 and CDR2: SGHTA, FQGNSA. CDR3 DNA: TGTGCCAGCAGCTTAAGTCGTTCCCAAGAGACCCAGTACTTC. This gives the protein CASSLSRSQETQYF.

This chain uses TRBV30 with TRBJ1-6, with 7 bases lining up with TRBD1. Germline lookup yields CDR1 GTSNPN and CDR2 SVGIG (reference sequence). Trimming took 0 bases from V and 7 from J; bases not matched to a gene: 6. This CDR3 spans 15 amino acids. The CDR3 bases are TGTGCCTGGAGTGTAGCGACCAGGGGGAATTCACCCCTCCACTTT. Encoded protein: CAWSVATRGNSPLHF.

CDR3 bases: TGTGCCAGCAGCTTGGGCCTTAGCGGGACCTCCTACGAGCAGTACTTC. This sequence encodes CASSLGLSGTSYEQYF. This sequence joins TRBV5-4 and TRBJ2-7, with TRBD2 matching over 8 bases. J lost 0 bases, V lost 0 bases, and 5 bases had no gene match. Germline assignment: CDR1 SGHNT and CDR2 YYREEE (reference sequence). CDR3 length: 16 residues.

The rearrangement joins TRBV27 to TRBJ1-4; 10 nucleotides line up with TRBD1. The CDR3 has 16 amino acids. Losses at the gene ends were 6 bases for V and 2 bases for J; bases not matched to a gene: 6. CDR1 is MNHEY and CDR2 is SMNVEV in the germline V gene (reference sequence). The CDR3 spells CASSLGTGATNEKLFF. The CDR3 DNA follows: TGTGCCAGCAGCCTCGGGACAGGGGCGACTAATGAAAAACTGTTTTTT.

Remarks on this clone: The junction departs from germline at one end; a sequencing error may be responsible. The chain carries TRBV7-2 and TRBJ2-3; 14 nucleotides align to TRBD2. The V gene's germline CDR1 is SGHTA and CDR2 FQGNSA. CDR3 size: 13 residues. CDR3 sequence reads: CASSLGTSGRSHF. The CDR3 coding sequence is TGTGCCAGCAGCTTAGGGACTAGCGGGAGGTCCCATTTT. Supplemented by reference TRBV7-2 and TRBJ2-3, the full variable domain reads GAGVSQSPSNKVTEKGKDVELRCDPISGHTALYWYRQSLGQGLEFLIYFQGNSAPDKSGLPSDRFSAERTGGSVSTLTIQRTQQEDSAVYLCASSLGTSGRSHFGPGTRLTVL.